A single sample gave rise to the 18 T cell receptor beta chains below, sequenced in a study of cytomegalovirus exposure and HLA in healthy donors. PCR employed 60 Vbeta and 13 Jbeta primers. Only in-frame clones appear in the TCRdb table, and some are missing; sequencing was by immunoSEQ multiplex PCR. This table holds under 200,000 clones, 65% to 85% found once. Sequenced input: PBMCs. Source of these receptors: a woman aged 25 to 39 in good health and CMV-seropositive.

This clone was picked up one time. The chain employs TRBV5-1 and TRBJ2-7; D may be TRBD2 (6 bases). The CDR3 covers 13 residues. Trimming pared 5 bases from V and 0 bases from J, leaving 9 bases between. From germline, CDR1 is SGHRS and CDR2 YFSETQ. The CDR3: CASRDYPSYEQYF. Written as DNA, the CDR3 is TGCGCCAGCAGGGACTACCCCTCCTACGAGCAGTACTTC.

The J gene is TRBJ1-5, the V gene TRBV5-1; D is perhaps TRBD1 (5 bases). The CDR3 length is 15 residues. Germline V gene lookup returns CDR1 SGHRS and CDR2 YFSETQ. Trimming removed 1 base at V and 3 bases at J, with 11 bases between. The CDR3 loop reads CASSLTGSNNQPQHF. In nucleotides, the CDR3 is TGCGCCAGCAGCTTGACAGGCTCCAACAATCAGCCCCAGCATTTT.

The chain links TRBV5-4 to TRBJ2-1; 11 bases are a match to TRBD2. The CDR3 contains 17 residues. V was pared by 4 bases and J by 7 bases, with 13 bases of the junction left unmatched. CDR1 and CDR2 from the germline V gene are SGHNT and YYREEE (reference sequence). The CDR3 reads CASSGGLADPQANEQFF. CDR3 DNA sequence: TGTGCCAGCAGCGGGGGACTAGCGGACCCCCAGGCGAATGAGCAGTTCTTC.

The gene calls are TRBV28 and TRBJ2-2; D is possibly TRBD1 (6 bases). Germline lookup yields CDR1 MDHEN and CDR2 SYDVKM. The CDR3 runs 16 residues. The V end lost 1 base, the J end lost 6 bases, and 15 bases lay between the germline ends. For the CDR3, the DNA is TGTGCCAGCAGTTTATTCGGGACACCTGGCCCCGGGGAGCTGTTTTTT. This codes for CASSLFGTPGPGELFF.

CDR3 sequence: CASSLGPRFAPSSGEQYF. As DNA, the CDR3 is TGTGCCAGCAGCTTAGGCCCCCGGTTTGCCCCCTCCTCGGGGGAGCAGTACTTC. The rearrangement joins TRBV7-9 to TRBJ2-7; perhaps TRBD2 as D (5 bases). CDR1 is SEHNR and CDR2 is FQNEAQ in the germline V gene (reference sequence). This CDR3 is built from 18 residues. The ends were cut back, 1 base at V and 7 bases at J, with 26 bases in the middle.

The J gene is TRBJ2-7, the V gene TRBV15; weak D call: TRBD1 (6 bases). Germline CDR1 and CDR2: LNHNV and YYDKDF (reference sequence). Deletions cut 8 bases from V and 0 bases from J, with 14 bases between. The CDR3 extends over 14 amino acids. The CDR3 DNA sequence: TGTGCCACCCGATCAGGGGCATCCTCCTACGAGCAGTACTTC. Its protein is CATRSGASSYEQYF.

The V and J genes are TRBV19 and TRBJ1-1, with D possibly TRBD1 on 6 matching bases. Trimming cost V 8 bases and J 1 base, with 23 bases left between them. The germline V gene encodes CDR1 LNHDA and CDR2 SQIVND (reference sequence). The CDR3 covers 17 residues. CDR3 sequence (DNA): TGTGCCAGTGGACATACCCAGGGGTCCTACCCGAACACTGAAGCTTTCTTT. Protein product: CASGHTQGSYPNTEAFF.

DNA of the CDR3: TGTGCCAGTAGTTTGATCTCCGGTGGGGCTATCCACTATGGCTACACCTTC. Translation: CASSLISGGAIHYGYTF. V usage is TRBV19 and J usage is TRBJ1-2; possible D gene TRBD1, 5 bases. Trimming took off 5 bases at V and 3 bases at J, with 22 bases between the two ends. The V gene's germline CDR1 is LNHDA and CDR2 SQIVND (reference sequence). The CDR3 has 17 amino acids.

The V and J genes are TRBV10-2 and TRBJ2-5; D might be TRBD1 (6 bases). The germline CDR1 and CDR2 sequences are WSHSY and SAAADI. Between the trimmed V and J ends, which lost 9 bases and 5 bases, there was a span of 16 bases. The CDR3 consists of 13 residues. The CDR3 is CASVRERGETQYF. Here the CDR3 DNA reads TGCGCCAGTGTCAGGGAAAGGGGGGAGACCCAGTACTTC.

The gene calls are TRBV7-9 and TRBJ1-5, with 8 bases fitting TRBD1. The V segment lost 8 bases and the J segment 7 bases; nucleotides outside the gene matches: 10. The length of the CDR3 is 14 residues. Germline V gives CDR1 SEHNR, CDR2 FQNEAQ (reference sequence). CDR3 sequence reads: CASPPDRVGQPQHF. CDR3 bases: TGTGCCAGCCCACCGGACAGGGTTGGACAGCCCCAGCATTTT.

The chain carries TRBV7-9 and TRBJ1-1; D not certain. Germline V gives CDR1 SEHNR, CDR2 FQNEAQ (reference sequence). The CDR3 is 12 residues long. Trimming removed 2 bases at V and 5 bases at J, with 6 bases between. In DNA form, the CDR3 reads TGTGCCAGCAGCTTAATACGGACTGAAGCTTTCTTT. Amino acid sequence: CASSLIRTEAFF.

The rearrangement links TRBV27 to TRBJ2-1; D might be TRBD2 (5 bases). Trimming took 5 bases from V and 7 from J, leaving 12 bases between them. The germline CDR1 and CDR2 sequences are MNHEY and SMNVEV (reference sequence). This CDR3 is 13 amino acids long. The CDR3 sequence is CASSRSTRNEQFF. Here the CDR3 DNA reads TGTGCCAGCAGTCGCAGTACTAGGAATGAGCAGTTCTTC.

This rearrangement joins TRBV5-1 to TRBJ2-7; 7 bases are shared with TRBD2. Germline V gives CDR1 SGHRS, CDR2 YFSETQ. Losses at the gene ends were 0 bases for V and 5 bases for J; bases not matched to a gene: 14. This CDR3 is 17 amino acids long. In nucleotides, the CDR3 is TGCGCCAGCAGCTTGGGGGGGAGGGGAATCGGGCTGGACGAGCAGTACTTC. Protein sequence: CASSLGGRGIGLDEQYF.

The chain links TRBV2 to TRBJ2-5; the D is unclear. Judging by the DNA end, TRBJ2-7 fits better; the J call may be wrong. The CDR3 is 13 amino acids. CDR1 and CDR2 (germline): SNHLY, FYNNEI. The CDR3 sequence is CASSKQQYYEQYF. The CDR3 DNA follows: TGTGCCAGCAGTAAACAACAATACTACGAGCAGTACTTC.

The chain recombines TRBV19 with TRBJ2-7; perhaps TRBD1 as D (5 bases). Per the germline V gene, CDR1 is LNHDA and CDR2 is SQIVND (reference sequence). V was clipped by 4 bases and J by 1 base, with 8 bases between them. This CDR3 contains 13 residues. CDR3 sequence: CASSTRQSYEQYF. The CDR3 DNA follows: TGTGCCAGTAGTACCCGACAGTCCTACGAGCAGTACTTC.

This clone appeared once. The chain has TRBV7-2 and TRBJ1-1; D is uncertain. Per germline, CDR1 SGHTA and CDR2 FQGNSA. The CDR3 is 18 residues long. Trimming shortened V by 6 bases and J by 0 bases, and 23 bases separated the two germline ends. CDR3 in DNA: TGTGCCAGCAGGGAGAGTGCGGGCCCCATGTCGGTGAACACTGAAGCTTTCTTT. Protein: CASRESAGPMSVNTEAFF.

This chain links TRBV7-9 with TRBJ2-5, with 7 bases lining up with TRBD2. The CDR3 contains 14 residues. The V and J ends lost 5 bases and 5 bases, in that order; junction bases with no gene match: 8. CDR1 and CDR2 from the germline V gene are SEHNR and FQNEAQ (reference sequence). CDR3 protein: CASSDSSGGETQYF. In DNA form, the CDR3 reads TGTGCCAGCAGCGATTCTAGCGGTGGGGAGACCCAGTACTTC.

CDR3 residues: CAISEFREQYF. The CDR3 DNA reads as TGTGCCATCAGTGAGTTCCGCGAGCAGTACTTC. The gene calls are TRBV10-3 and TRBJ2-5, with unresolved D. The J call may be faulty, since TRBJ2-7 better matches the DNA end. CDR1 and CDR2 from the germline V gene are ENHRY and SYGVKD. This CDR3 has 11 residues.